This T cell receptor (beta chain) was observed in a study of T cells in Graves' hyperthyroidism and ophthalmopathy. V shed 7 bases and J shed 9 bases, with 22 bases lying between them. The CDR3 totals 14 residues. Authors of the study amplified TCR beta CDR3 regions from RNA transcripts. The TCR CDR3 first-round RT-PCR relied on the HTBI primer set. TCRdb processed the multiplex PCR reads anew with MiXCR; each CDR3 protein has one entry. The sample includes 400,000 to 550,000 distinct CDR3 sequences, around 24% seen only once; the top ten take around 11%. V and J are TRBV12-3 or TRBV12-4 and TRBJ2-7; no firm D call. The source of this sequence is a woman in her twenties or thirties with Graves' ophthalmopathy. The sequenced material came from blood. Here the CDR3 DNA reads TGTGCCAGCACCGAAGAGGTTACCCCACGGGTGCAGTACTTC. This codes for CASTEEVTPRVQYF.